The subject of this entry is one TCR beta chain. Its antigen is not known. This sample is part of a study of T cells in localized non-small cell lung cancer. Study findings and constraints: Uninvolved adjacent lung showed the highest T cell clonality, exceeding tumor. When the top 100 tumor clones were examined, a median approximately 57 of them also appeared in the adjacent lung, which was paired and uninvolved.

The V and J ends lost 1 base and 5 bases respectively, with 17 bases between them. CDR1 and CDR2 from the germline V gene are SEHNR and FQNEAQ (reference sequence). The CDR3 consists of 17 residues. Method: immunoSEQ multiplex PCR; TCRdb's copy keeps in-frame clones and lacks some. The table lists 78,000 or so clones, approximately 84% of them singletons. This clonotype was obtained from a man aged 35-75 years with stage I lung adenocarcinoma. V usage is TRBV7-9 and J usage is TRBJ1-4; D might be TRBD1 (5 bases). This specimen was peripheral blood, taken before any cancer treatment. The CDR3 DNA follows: TGTGCCAGCAGCTTAGGGCAGGGAGAAGGTTTCAATGAAAAACTGTTTTTT. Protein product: CASSLGQGEGFNEKLFF.